This TCR beta chain was sequenced for a study of cytomegalovirus exposure and HLA in healthy donors. Method: immunoSEQ multiplex PCR; TCRdb's copy keeps in-frame clones and lacks some. The sample has about 75,000 clones, about 82% seen once. The CDR3 is made up of 14 amino acids. Germline trimming cut 0 bases from V and 0 bases from J; bases unmatched to any gene: 0. Germline assignment: CDR1 SGHRS and CDR2 YFSETQ. This receptor was taken from a man younger than 45 in good health and CMV-seronegative. This chain uses TRBV5-1 with TRBJ2-7, with 7 bases identical to TRBD2. Sample: PBMCs. CDR3 in amino acids: CASSLGGGSYEQYF. The CDR3, as DNA: TGCGCCAGCAGCTTGGGGGGGGGCTCCTACGAGCAGTACTTC.